Listed below are T cell receptor beta chains from one sample, sequenced in a study of monozygotic twins with inflammatory bowel disease. Following a re-call of the 5' RACE reads, TCRdb has one entry per CDR3 protein and lacks DNA. The repertoire shows roughly 160,000 distinct CDR3 sequences; the top ten hold about 7.4%. What was sequenced was blood. These receptors were taken from a human donor with ulcerative colitis or Crohn's disease, or a healthy co-twin of an affected twin (not recorded which). Each CDR3 is given with its conserved first and last residue. Fields, in order: V gene, J gene, CDR3 protein.

TRBV30	TRBJ2-2	CAWSGGRLSANTGELFF
TRBV5-1	TRBJ2-7	CASSLMAAAATYEQYF
TRBV20-1	TRBJ1-1	CSARTGTGETEAFF
TRBV7-3	TRBJ2-2	CASSSHRGGTGELFF
TRBV4-1	TRBJ1-1	CASRTITGVNFSMNTEAFF
TRBV19	TRBJ1-5	CASSTTGGQPQHF
TRBV30	TRBJ2-1	CAWGTGVAEQFF
TRBV6-5	TRBJ2-4	CASSYSTSGGASIQYF
TRBV7-2	TRBJ2-1	CASRVTSGYNEQFF
TRBV9	TRBJ1-1	CASTLREDYTEAFF
TRBV7-2	TRBJ2-3	CASSPTGPPDTQYF
TRBV7-6	TRBJ2-1	CASSPPGPNNEQFF
TRBV29-1	TRBJ1-4	CSVVGVQGDLEKLFF
TRBV20-1	TRBJ1-5	CSASRQGQPQHF
TRBV30	TRBJ2-1	CAWSVGNNEQFF
TRBV10-3	TRBJ1-2	CAIREGQDYGYTF
TRBV3-1	TRBJ2-7	CASSQDPQDYEQYF
TRBV30	TRBJ1-2	CAWSAMGGGYTF
TRBV7-9	TRBJ2-5	CASSLEERGTQYF
TRBV4-2	TRBJ2-7	CASSQEVGRGLGEQYF
TRBV20-1	TRBJ1-1	CSAGAMEDREAFF
TRBV5-1	TRBJ2-5	CASTHEEGRRGAQYF
TRBV5-1	TRBJ2-1	CASSLGGDFSYNEQFF
TRBV19	TRBJ2-7	CASSRLAGGYEQYF
TRBV20-1	TRBJ2-1	CSAPSGILNEQFF
TRBV7-9	TRBJ2-7	CASSLPSGQGAYEQYF
TRBV6-5	TRBJ1-2	CASSYLGERGYTF
TRBV12-3/TRBV12-4	TRBJ1-4	CASVLGGGEKLFF
TRBV27	TRBJ2-3	CASSGRAKDTQYF
TRBV6-2/TRBV6-3	TRBJ2-5	CASRRSGIQETQYF
TRBV25-1	TRBJ1-1	CASSKGTQAFF
TRBV5-4	TRBJ2-5	CASSLFGTGYQETQYF
TRBV5-1	TRBJ1-2	CASSLRTPHGYGYTF
TRBV20-1	TRBJ2-7	CSAEDRSSSYEQYF
TRBV5-1	TRBJ1-6	CASSLGSLGVDSYNSPLHF
TRBV29-1	TRBJ2-2	CSVGGGQNTGELFF
TRBV3-1	TRBJ2-4	CASSARTTQGVAKNIQYF
TRBV7-2	TRBJ1-2	CASSLEFAYNYGYTF
TRBV28	TRBJ2-1	CASSLIAGYNEQFF
TRBV7-2	TRBJ2-7	CASSSRTETYEQYF
TRBV11-2	TRBJ2-5	CASSFGRETQYF
TRBV6-1	TRBJ2-5	CASSEGFWTQQETQYF
TRBV20-1	TRBJ2-3	CSASASGGGTDTQYF
TRBV5-6	TRBJ2-1	CASSLAGFTYNEQFF
TRBV12-3/TRBV12-4	TRBJ1-5	CASSLGNQPQHF
TRBV20-1	TRBJ2-2	CSASSMAGELFF
TRBV20-1	TRBJ1-2	CSARDPNLGYGYTF
TRBV25-1	TRBJ2-3	CASSGLGAGGTDTQYF
TRBV6-5	TRBJ2-2	CASSSTGELFF
TRBV5-6	TRBJ1-2	CASSTTGTENYGYTF
TRBV7-2	TRBJ2-7	CASSPQGRIISYEQYF
TRBV20-1	TRBJ2-2	CSAFRAGGGNGELFF
TRBV6-2/TRBV6-3	TRBJ2-1	CASRQAGGPGNEQFF
TRBV7-2	TRBJ2-5	CASSLGYGETQYF
TRBV19	TRBJ2-5	CASSIWASGILETQYF
TRBV18	TRBJ1-1	CASSPVTNRALPEAFF
TRBV20-1	TRBJ2-1	CSLSNFYNEQFF